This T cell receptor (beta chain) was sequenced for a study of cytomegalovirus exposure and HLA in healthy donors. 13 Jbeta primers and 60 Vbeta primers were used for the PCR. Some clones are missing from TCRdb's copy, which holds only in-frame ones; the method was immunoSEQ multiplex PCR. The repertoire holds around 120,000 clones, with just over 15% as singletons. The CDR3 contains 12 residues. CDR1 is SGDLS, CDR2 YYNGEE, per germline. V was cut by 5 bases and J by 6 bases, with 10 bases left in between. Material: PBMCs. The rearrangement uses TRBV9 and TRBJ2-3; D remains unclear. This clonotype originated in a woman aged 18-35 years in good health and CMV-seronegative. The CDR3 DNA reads TGTGCCAGCAGTGACCTCGGGGATACGCAGTATTTT. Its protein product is CASSDLGDTQYF.